This T cell receptor beta chain was documented in a study of shared clonotypes between healthy human individuals. V lost 4 bases, J lost 4 bases, and 15 bases lay in between. Germline V gene sequence: CDR1 SGHDT, CDR2 YYEEEE. This CDR3 has 15 amino acids. Overall study findings and caveats: Some clonotypes were shared by all four sorted-subset donors, while others were not shared. The non-shared ones had lower generation probabilities than the shared ones. Sampling covered nothing but blood. Tissue TCR repertoires likely differ from those found in blood. Shared across four donors were around 5% of the naive CD4 clonotypes.

Turning to this clone: What it binds is not known.

The method was immunoSEQ multiplex PCR; TCRdb's version includes in-frame clones alone and lacks a portion of them. The profile shows some 1,100,000 clones, roughly 74% of them singletons. The receptor comes from a man younger than 35 in good health. Some clones in this sample may be carry-over from other donors' samples. Sequencing input: memory CD4+ T cells from PBMCs. Subset given: CD45RA-negative fraction. V usage is TRBV5-6 and J usage is TRBJ2-1; TRBD1 might be the D (7 bases). CDR3 in amino acids: CASSGAGQPYNEQFF. As DNA, the CDR3 is TGTGCCAGCAGCGGGGCGGGACAGCCATACAATGAGCAGTTCTTC. The entire variable domain, with the rest obtained from reference TRBV5-6 and TRBJ2-1, is as follows: DAGVTQSPTHLIKTRGQQVTLRCSPKSGHDTVSWYQQALGQGPQFIFQYYEEEERQRGNFPDRFSGHQFPNYSSELNVNALLLGDSALYLCASSGAGQPYNEQFFGPGTRLTVL.